This T cell receptor (beta chain) was recovered during a study of type 1 regulatory T cells. Study at large: T-allo10 is a Tr1-enriched, alloantigen-specific CD4 T cell product made in vitro.

Study-wide results and limits: Type 1 regulatory T cells had a more restricted TCR repertoire than non-type 1 regulatory T cells.

CDR3 length: 16 residues. V lost 0 bases, J lost 10 bases, and 11 bases stayed unmatched. Germline V gene lookup returns CDR1 DFQATT and CDR2 SNEGSKA (reference sequence). TCRdb analysed the reads with MiXCR anew, one entry per CDR3 protein. Among tens of thousands of distinct CDR3 sequences listed, less than 25% were seen once. This clonotype has a handful of counts. The antigen is not known. The V call is TRBV20-1, the J call TRBJ2-3; 12 nucleotides agree with TRBD2. Sequences were obtained from cultured type 1 regulatory T (Tr1) cells, either the whole culture or a sorted fraction (not recorded which). This receptor was obtained from a human donor in good health. The CDR3 region is CSARDGASGRAGAQYF. The CDR3 DNA sequence: TGCAGTGCTAGAGATGGGGCTAGCGGGAGGGCCGGGGCGCAGTATTTT.